The 16 T cell receptor beta chains below were found in one sample sequenced in a study of T cells in Graves' hyperthyroidism and ophthalmopathy. Researchers amplified the TCR beta CDR3 regions from RNA transcripts. The HTBI primer set was used in a first-round RT-PCR of the TCR CDR3. Using its own MiXCR run on the multiplex PCR reads, TCRdb lists one record per CDR3 protein. Counted here are nearly 750,000 distinct CDR3 sequences, around 40% occurring once; the ten biggest clones make up around 30%. The sample was blood. The receptors originated from a woman aged 40 to 49 with Graves' hyperthyroidism.

Comments on this clonotype: Germline is not matched at one junction end, which may reflect a read error. The chain is built from TRBV9 and TRBJ1-1; D is unclear. Looked up from germline, CDR1 is SGDLS and CDR2 is YYNGEE. The CDR3 consists of 13 residues. CDR3 bases: TGTGCCGGCAGCGTAAAAGGGAACACTGAAGCTTTCTTT. It translates to CAGSVKGNTEAFF.

On this clonotype: The CDR3 does not close with the conserved phenylalanine or tryptophan, likely indicating a read error. The limits of the CDR3 on the DNA are not certain, so only TCRdb's listed CDR3 is given. The chain has TRBV10-3 and TRBJ2-6. Germline V gene sequence: CDR1 ENHRY, CDR2 SYGVKD. The CDR3 extends over 8 residues, inclusive of both ends. CDR3 residues: CAISESTT.

This clonotype occurred a few times. The chain links TRBV7-9 to TRBJ2-3; D remains unclear. This CDR3 has 13 amino acids. The V end was cut by 0 bases, the J end by 6 bases, with 7 bases between. The V gene's germline CDR1 is SEHNR and CDR2 FQNEAQ (reference sequence). CDR3 nucleotides: TGTGCCAGCAGCTTAGCGGGTTCCGATACGCAGTATTTT. Encoded protein: CASSLAGSDTQYF.

The rearrangement links TRBV2 to TRBJ2-5; no reliable D call. V dropped 8 bases and J dropped 0 bases, with 13 bases sitting between them. This CDR3 comprises 14 residues. From germline, CDR1 is SNHLY and CDR2 FYNNEI. The CDR3 region is CASRPLWYQETQYF. The CDR3 DNA is TGTGCCAGCCGCCCCTTATGGTACCAAGAGACCCAGTACTTC.

This clonotype was seen many times. The V and J genes are TRBV7-2 and TRBJ1-2, with 7 bases lining up with TRBD1. Germline CDR1 reads SGHTA; CDR2 reads FQGNSA. The V segment lost 5 bases and the J segment 2 bases; nucleotides outside the gene matches: 5. This CDR3 spans 14 amino acids. For the CDR3, the DNA is TGTGCCAGCAGCCGCGGGACAGCGAACTATGGCTACACCTTC. Translation gives CASSRGTANYGYTF. Complete variable domain (other parts from reference TRBV7-2 and TRBJ1-2): GAGVSQSPSNKVTEKGKDVELRCDPISGHTALYWYRQSLGQGLEFLIYFQGNSAPDKSGLPSDRFSAERTGGSVSTLTIQRTQQEDSAVYLCASSRGTANYGYTFGSGTRLTVV.

The DNA for the CDR3 is TGCAGTGTACCGACTCTCGCGGATACGCAGTATTTT. Protein product: CSVPTLADTQYF. This rearrangement joins TRBV20-1 to TRBJ2-3; no firm D call. The CDR3 loop spans 12 amino acids. Germline V gives CDR1 DFQATT, CDR2 SNEGSKA (reference sequence). The V end was cut by 7 bases, the J end by 6 bases, with 14 bases between.

The CDR3: CSASPVTGRRPNEKLFF. CDR3 coding DNA: TGCAGTGCTAGCCCCGTAACGGGACGGAGGCCGAATGAAAAACTGTTTTTT. V is TRBV20-1 and J is TRBJ1-4, with D perhaps matching TRBD1 (5 bases). With 3 bases removed from V and 5 bases from J, the gap between germline ends came to 22 bases. This CDR3 spans 17 amino acids. From germline, CDR1 is DFQATT and CDR2 SNEGSKA (reference sequence).

Of note for this clonotype: A read error may be the cause here, since a much bigger clone is one base away. The genes are TRBV5-6 and TRBJ2-7; D not certain. CDR1 is SGHDT and CDR2 is YYEEEE in the germline V gene. Trimming removed 7 bases at V and 5 bases at J, with 16 bases between. The CDR3 is made up of 13 amino acids. The CDR3 region has the DNA TGTGCCAGCGGCTCTGACAACTGGGACGAGCAGTACTTC. This translates into CASGSDNWDEQYF.

This clonotype was recorded a few times. The rearrangement uses TRBV19 and TRBJ2-7; no definite D call. Germline CDR1 reads LNHDA; CDR2 reads SQIVND (reference sequence). This CDR3 is 13 amino acids long. Trimming stripped 3 bases from V and 7 bases from J, with 13 bases between. CDR3 sequence reads: CASSIHTMEEQYF. DNA for the CDR3: TGTGCCAGTAGTATCCATACCATGGAGGAGCAGTACTTC.

J is TRBJ1-2 and V is TRBV10-2, with D possibly matching TRBD1 (5 bases). Germline CDR1 and CDR2: WSHSY and SAAADI. V dropped 3 bases and J dropped 6 bases, with 8 bases sitting between them. The CDR3 loop spans 12 amino acids. Here the CDR3 reads CASSDGADGYTF. The DNA of the CDR3 is TGCGCCAGCAGTGATGGGGCAGATGGCTACACCTTC.

This clonotype was found a few times. V gene TRBV7-2 combines with J gene TRBJ2-7; 7 bases align to TRBD2. There are 16 residues in the CDR3. Trimming removed 0 bases from V and 4 bases from J; junction bases left unmatched: 9. Germline-derived CDR1 and CDR2 are SGHTA and FQGNSA. The CDR3 loop is CASSLAVRRAGYEQYF. In DNA, the CDR3 is TGTGCCAGCAGCTTAGCGGTGCGTAGAGCGGGATACGAGCAGTACTTC.

On this clonotype: Because it lacks the conserved phenylalanine or tryptophan at the end, this CDR3 is likely a read error. V is TRBV6-1 and J is TRBJ1-5, with 7 bases that match TRBD1. From germline, CDR1 is MNHNS and CDR2 SASEGT. CDR3 size: 16 residues. V lost 5 bases and J lost 3; bases outside the gene matches: 10. As DNA, the CDR3 is TGTGCCAGCAGTCCAACGGGGGACAGCACCAATCAGCCCCAGCATTCT. This sequence encodes CASSPTGDSTNQPQHS.

V and J are TRBV5-4 and TRBJ1-2, with D possibly being TRBD1 (5 bases). V dropped 5 bases and J dropped 7 bases, with 12 bases sitting between them. Germline CDR1 SGHNT, CDR2 YYREEE (reference sequence). The CDR3 consists of 12 residues. The CDR3 bases are TGTGCCAGCAGAGTACACGGGGGTGGCTACACCTTC. It translates to CASRVHGGGYTF.

V is TRBV6-1 and J is TRBJ1-4, with D perhaps matching TRBD1 (6 bases). Per the germline V gene, CDR1 is MNHNS and CDR2 is SASEGT. There are 16 residues in the CDR3. Trimming stripped 6 bases from V and 4 bases from J, with 18 bases between. CDR3 loop: CASSQGGGSSNEKLFF. CDR3 DNA sequence: TGTGCCAGCAGCCAAGGGGGGGGAAGCAGTAATGAAAAACTGTTTTTT.

This clonotype was observed many times. Written as DNA, the CDR3 is TGTGCCAGCGCGTTTGGGGGCTACACCTTC. Protein product: CASAFGGYTF. The rearrangement links TRBV2 to TRBJ1-2; the D is unclear. V gave up 8 bases and J gave up 8 bases, with 9 bases separating them. The CDR3 is made up of 10 amino acids. Germline V gene lookup returns CDR1 SNHLY and CDR2 FYNNEI.

The chain uses TRBV10-3 and TRBJ1-1; D not resolved. Deletions cut 8 bases from V and 7 bases from J, with 14 bases between. The CDR3 spans 12 residues. Germline CDR1 and CDR2: ENHRY and SYGVKD. The CDR3 DNA reads TGTGCCATCGGGGTGGAGGGTATTGAAGCTTTCTTT. Protein sequence: CAIGVEGIEAFF.